This TCR beta chain was captured by sequencing in a study of cytomegalovirus exposure and HLA in healthy donors. Whole-study results and caveats: For most TCR sequences rarity was the rule, although some public TCRs occurred in many donors. Researchers reported in a later analysis that common viral pathogens appeared linked to several top clusters. When analyzed later, the rates of TCR association showed variation by HLA locus, with DRB1 the most and HLA-C the fewest. On later analysis, the bulk of CMV-associated TCR beta chains appeared to be HLA-restricted.

A word on this clone: What it recognizes is unknown.

Both 60 Vbeta primers and 13 Jbeta primers went into the PCR. Measured with immunoSEQ multiplex PCR; TCRdb has only the in-frame clones, and not every one. Among about 160,000 clones listed, about 80% were seen once. The CDR3 is 14 residues long. V was shortened by 0 bases and J by 5 bases, with 7 bases between the two germline ends. Germline V CDR1 and CDR2: LGHNA, YNFKEQ. V is TRBV4-2 and J is TRBJ2-2; D not certain. This receptor was identified in a man aged 18 to 29 in good health and CMV-seropositive. Sequences were obtained from PBMCs. The CDR3 bases are TGTGCCAGCAGCCAAGAGGAGATTACCGGGGAGCTGTTTTTT. It specifies CASSQEEITGELFF.